The present T cell receptor (beta chain) was sequenced within a study of cytomegalovirus exposure and HLA in healthy donors. With 60 Vbeta and 13 Jbeta primers, the PCR was carried out. Here immunoSEQ multiplex PCR was the method, and the copy in TCRdb shows in-frame clones only, minus some. The sample lists roughly 140,000 clones, 64% occurring once. Germline V gene lookup returns CDR1 MGHRA and CDR2 YSYEKL. This CDR3 is built from 16 residues. Trimming took 3 bases from V and 4 from J, leaving 18 bases between them. The chain links TRBV4-1 to TRBJ1-2; D not certain. The source of this sequence is a woman between 25 and 40 years old in good health and CMV-seropositive. Sequenced material: PBMCs. CDR3 protein: CASSQRAPGRFYGYTF. In nucleotides, the CDR3 is TGCGCCAGCAGCCAGAGGGCCCCCGGGCGGTTCTATGGCTACACCTTC.